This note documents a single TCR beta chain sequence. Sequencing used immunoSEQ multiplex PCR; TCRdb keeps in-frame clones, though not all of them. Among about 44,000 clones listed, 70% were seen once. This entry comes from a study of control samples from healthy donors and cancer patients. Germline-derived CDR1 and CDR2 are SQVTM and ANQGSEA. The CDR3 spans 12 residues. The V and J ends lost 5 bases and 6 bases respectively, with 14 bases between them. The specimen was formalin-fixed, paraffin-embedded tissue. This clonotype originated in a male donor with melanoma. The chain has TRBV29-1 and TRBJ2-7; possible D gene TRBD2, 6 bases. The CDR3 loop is CSVHGSFGEQYF. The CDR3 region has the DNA TGCAGCGTTCACGGGAGTTTTGGCGAGCAGTACTTC.